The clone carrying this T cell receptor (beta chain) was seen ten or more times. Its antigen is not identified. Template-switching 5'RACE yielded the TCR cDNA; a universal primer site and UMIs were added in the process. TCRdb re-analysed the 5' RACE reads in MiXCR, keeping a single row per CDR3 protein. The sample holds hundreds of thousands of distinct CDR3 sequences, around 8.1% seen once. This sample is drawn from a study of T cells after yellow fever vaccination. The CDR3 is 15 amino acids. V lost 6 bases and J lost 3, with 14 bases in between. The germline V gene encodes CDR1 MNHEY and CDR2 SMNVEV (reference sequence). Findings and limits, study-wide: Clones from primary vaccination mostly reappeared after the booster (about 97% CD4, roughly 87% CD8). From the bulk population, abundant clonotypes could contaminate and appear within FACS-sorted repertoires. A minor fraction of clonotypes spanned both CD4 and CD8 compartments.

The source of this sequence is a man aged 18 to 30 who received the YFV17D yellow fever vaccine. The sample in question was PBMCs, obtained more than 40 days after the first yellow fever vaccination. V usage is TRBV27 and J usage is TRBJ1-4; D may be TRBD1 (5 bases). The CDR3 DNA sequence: TGTGCCAGCAGGAGAAGGGGAATAGCTAATGAAAAACTGTTTTTT. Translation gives CASRRRGIANEKLFF.